One sample yielded the 28 T cell receptor beta chains listed below, sequenced in a study of shared clonotypes between healthy human individuals. TCRdb's copy holds only in-frame clones and misses some; the assay was immunoSEQ multiplex PCR. This sample has some 580,000 clones, with roughly 98% found just once. Naive CD8 cells comprised CD45RO-negative, CCR7-positively selected cells, excluding terminally differentiated effector memory CD45RA+ cells. The sample consisted of naive CD8+ T cells sorted from blood. These receptors originate from a man younger than 45 in good health.

The V call is TRBV14, the J call TRBJ2-7, with TRBD1 as a possible D gene (6 bases). The CDR3 consists of 13 residues. The V and J ends lost 3 bases and 6 bases respectively, with 12 bases between them. Germline loops: CDR1 SGHDN, CDR2 FVKESK. In nucleotides, the CDR3 is TGTGCCAGCAGCCAGTACAGGGCCGGCGAGCAGTACTTC. Protein sequence: CASSQYRAGEQYF.

As DNA, the CDR3 is TGTGCCAGCAGCTTAGGGCCCGTGAACACTGAAGCTTTCTTT. Its translation: CASSLGPVNTEAFF. The chain uses TRBV7-2 and TRBJ1-1; D gene uncertain. The V gene's germline CDR1 is SGHTA and CDR2 FQGNSA. CDR3 size: 14 residues. V was clipped by 1 base and J by 0 bases, with 6 bases between them.

V usage is TRBV5-4 and J usage is TRBJ2-7, with a possible D match to TRBD2 (6 bases). Germline V CDR1 and CDR2: SGHNT, YYREEE (reference sequence). Trimming cost V 2 bases and J 5 bases, with 17 bases left between them. The CDR3 is 15 amino acids. The CDR3 protein is CASSFFFGSGHEQYF. The CDR3 nucleotides are TGTGCCAGCAGCTTTTTCTTTGGTAGCGGACACGAGCAGTACTTC.

The rearrangement links TRBV7-9 to TRBJ2-7; D gene unclear. The CDR3 extends over 13 amino acids. V was cut by 2 bases and J by 6 bases, with 11 bases left in between. CDR1 and CDR2 from the germline V gene are SEHNR and FQNEAQ (reference sequence). CDR3 loop: CASSLIEVGEQYF. As DNA, the CDR3 is TGTGCCAGCAGCTTAATCGAGGTGGGCGAGCAGTACTTC.

The chain links TRBV27 to TRBJ1-5; D uncertain. Germline V gives CDR1 MNHEY, CDR2 SMNVEV (reference sequence). This CDR3 is built from 15 residues. Trimming stripped 2 bases from V and 0 bases from J, with 8 bases between. CDR3 nucleotide sequence: TGTGCCAGCAGTTTAACCGGATATAGCAATCAGCCCCAGCATTTT. Its translation: CASSLTGYSNQPQHF.

This clone occurred once. This chain connects TRBV10-2 to TRBJ2-2, with no clear D. Trimming removed 3 bases at V and 6 bases at J, with 8 bases between. Germline CDR1 WSHSY, CDR2 SAAADI. This CDR3 contains 13 residues. The CDR3 DNA follows: TGCGCCAGCAGTGATTTCTTGGCCGGGGAGCTGTTTTTT. It translates to CASSDFLAGELFF.

V usage is TRBV18 and J usage is TRBJ2-7; no reliable D call. V lost 3 bases and J 2 bases, leaving 14 bases between the germline ends. The CDR3 runs to 15 residues. Germline CDR1 reads KGHSH; CDR2 reads LQKENI. The CDR3 coding sequence is TGTGCCAGCTCACCCGCCGTTGATTTTACCTACGAGCAGTACTTC. Translation: CASSPAVDFTYEQYF.

The chain carries TRBV9 and TRBJ2-7; the D gene is possibly TRBD2 (6 bases). Germline V gives CDR1 SGDLS, CDR2 YYNGEE. This CDR3 is 13 amino acids long. The V end lost 0 bases, the J end lost 6 bases, and 10 bases lay between the germline ends. In DNA form, the CDR3 reads TGTGCCAGCAGCGTAGCGGGGGAAAGCGAGCAGTACTTC. Its protein is CASSVAGESEQYF.

CDR3 nucleotides: TGTGCCAGCAGCTCGCCGCTAGCGACCGCGAACACCGGGGAGCTGTTTTTT. Residues: CASSSPLATANTGELFF. The chain links TRBV7-9 to TRBJ2-2, with a tentative D call TRBD2 (6 bases). V was trimmed by 4 bases and J by 0 bases, leaving 15 bases between them. In germline, CDR1 is SEHNR, CDR2 FQNEAQ (reference sequence). The CDR3 runs to 17 residues.

The V and J genes are TRBV5-1 and TRBJ2-7; 9 bases match TRBD2. V lost 3 bases and J lost 5; bases outside the gene matches: 9. The CDR3 totals 15 residues. Per germline, CDR1 SGHRS and CDR2 YFSETQ. In nucleotides, the CDR3 is TGCGCCAGCAGCTCTGGAGTTAGCGGGAGCCACGAGCAGTACTTC. Amino acids: CASSSGVSGSHEQYF.

The CDR3 nucleotides read TGTGCCAGCAAGGCCGGGTCGGAATACGAGCAGTACTTC. Translating gives CASKAGSEYEQYF. The chain uses TRBV18 and TRBJ2-7; D is unclear. Trimming left V 8 bases short and J 4 bases short, with 15 bases between. Germline V lookup: CDR1 KGHSH, CDR2 LQKENI. The CDR3 consists of 13 residues.

The V call is TRBV7-8, the J call TRBJ2-1, with 13 nucleotides matching TRBD2. Germline CDR1 reads SGHVS; CDR2 reads FQNEAQ. The CDR3 sequence is 15 residues long. Germline trimming cut 5 bases from V and 6 bases from J; bases unmatched to any gene: 4. The CDR3 sequence is CASSPGTSGANEQFF. DNA for the CDR3: TGTGCCAGCAGCCCCGGGACTAGCGGGGCCAATGAGCAGTTCTTC.

The rearrangement uses TRBV4-2 and TRBJ2-7, with 10 bases fitting TRBD2. V gave up 0 bases and J gave up 3 bases; unmatched junction bases: 8. Germline values: CDR1 LGHNA, CDR2 YNFKEQ. The CDR3 loop spans 17 amino acids. CDR3 in DNA: TGTGCCAGCAGCCAAGACCTCGCTACTAGCGGGATCTACGAGCAGTACTTC. It codes for CASSQDLATSGIYEQYF.

The chain couples TRBV4-1 to TRBJ2-7, with 10 bases identical to TRBD1. The CDR3 contains 16 residues. V shed 0 bases, J shed 3 bases, and the junction held 5 bases outside the gene matches. Per the germline V gene, CDR1 is MGHRA and CDR2 is YSYEKL. Written as DNA, the CDR3 is TGCGCCAGCAGCCAAGATTTAGGACAGGGGGTCTACGAGCAGTACTTC. Its translation: CASSQDLGQGVYEQYF.

This chain joins TRBV27 and TRBJ2-5; D gene unclear. The V end was cut by 3 bases, the J end by 1 base, with 6 bases between. Germline V gene lookup returns CDR1 MNHEY and CDR2 SMNVEV (reference sequence). This CDR3 is 13 amino acids long. This CDR3 is CASSFSGQETQYF. In nucleotides, the CDR3 is TGTGCCAGCAGTTTTTCCGGCCAAGAGACCCAGTACTTC.

The chain uses TRBV29-1 and TRBJ1-1; TRBD1 matches 8 bases. The CDR3 covers 13 residues. Trimming took 3 bases from V and 5 from J; bases not matched to a gene: 5. CDR1 is SQVTM and CDR2 is ANQGSEA in the germline V gene. The DNA of the CDR3 is TGCAGCGTTGATGGACAGGGCCGAACTGAAGCTTTCTTT. Translating gives CSVDGQGRTEAFF.

This rearrangement joins TRBV18 to TRBJ1-2; 7 bases line up with TRBD1. Losses at the gene ends were 3 bases for V and 3 bases for J; bases not matched to a gene: 1. Per germline, CDR1 KGHSH and CDR2 LQKENI. The CDR3 has 13 amino acids. This chain's CDR3 is CASSPGQHYGYTF. The CDR3 DNA reads as TGTGCCAGCTCACCGGGACAGCACTATGGCTACACCTTC.

V is TRBV25-1 and J is TRBJ2-1; 8 bases agree with TRBD2. Germline V lookup: CDR1 MGHDK, CDR2 SYGVNS. CDR3 size: 14 residues. Trimming at V came to 5 bases and at J to 9 bases, leaving 9 bases not matched to a gene. The CDR3 DNA is TGTGCCAGCAGTATTAGCGGGGCCTTAAGTGAGCAGTTCTTC. Translating it yields CASSISGALSEQFF.

This clone has just one count. This chain uses TRBV27 with TRBJ2-3; D unresolved. The germline V and J ends were trimmed by 2 bases and 1 base, with 10 bases remaining between them. Germline assignment: CDR1 MNHEY and CDR2 SMNVEV (reference sequence). The CDR3 covers 15 residues. The DNA of the CDR3 is TGTGCCAGCAGTTTACCTAACACAGGCACAGATACGCAGTATTTT. Translation gives CASSLPNTGTDTQYF.

The chain joins TRBV9 to TRBJ2-1; D possibly matches TRBD1 or TRBD2 (5 bases each). V lost 4 bases and J 4 bases, leaving 24 bases between the germline ends. This CDR3 comprises 18 residues. Germline V CDR1 and CDR2: SGDLS, YYNGEE. CDR3 residues: CASSHPRERGVQYNEQFF. CDR3 nucleotides: TGTGCCAGCAGCCACCCACGCGAGAGGGGAGTCCAGTACAATGAGCAGTTCTTC.

The chain employs TRBV7-9 and TRBJ2-1, with 12 nucleotides matching TRBD2. The germline CDR1 and CDR2 sequences are SEHNR and FQNEAQ (reference sequence). The CDR3 contains 17 residues. The trim removed 7 bases at V and 7 bases at J, leaving 14 bases unmatched. The CDR3 DNA is TGTGCCAGCACCTGGGACGGGCTAGCGGGAGGGCGTAATGAGCAGTTCTTC. It is translated as CASTWDGLAGGRNEQFF.

The V call is TRBV11-3, the J call TRBJ2-5, with no clear D. Germline-derived CDR1 and CDR2 are SGHNT and YENEEA. Trimming removed 1 base from V and 2 bases from J, with 8 bases in between. This CDR3 contains 14 residues. The DNA for the CDR3 is TGTGCCAGCAGCTTAGGGTATGGGCAAGAGACCCAGTACTTC. Translated: CASSLGYGQETQYF.

This clone was recorded only once. The chain joins TRBV5-1 to TRBJ2-7; 9 bases line up with TRBD1. Germline CDR1 reads SGHRS; CDR2 reads YFSETQ. Trimming removed 3 bases from V and 5 bases from J; junction bases left unmatched: 6. This CDR3 is built from 14 residues. In nucleotides, the CDR3 is TGCGCCAGCAGCTCGGACAGGGGAAGTCACGAGCAGTACTTC. Protein: CASSSDRGSHEQYF. Drawing the rest from reference TRBV5-1 and TRBJ2-7, the complete variable domain is KAGVTQTPRYLIKTRGQQVTLSCSPISGHRSVSWYQQTPGQGLQFLFEYFSETQRNKGNFPGRFSGRQFSNSRSEMNVSTLELGDSALYLCASSSDRGSHEQYFGPGTRLTVT.

This chain links TRBV5-1 with TRBJ2-3, with 13 bases matching TRBD2. The CDR3 runs to 17 residues. Germline V gene lookup returns CDR1 SGHRS and CDR2 YFSETQ. V lost 0 bases, J lost 3 bases, and 4 bases stayed unmatched. CDR3 protein: CASSLGTSGRLTDTQYF. The CDR3 bases are TGCGCCAGCAGCTTGGGGACTAGCGGGAGATTAACAGATACGCAGTATTTT.

V is TRBV27 and J is TRBJ1-5; a weak D match, TRBD1 (6 bases). The germline CDR1 and CDR2 sequences are MNHEY and SMNVEV (reference sequence). The CDR3 is made up of 15 amino acids. The germline V and J ends were trimmed by 2 bases and 6 bases, with 14 bases remaining between them. The CDR3, as DNA: TGTGCCAGCAGTTTAGATCTGGGGGCGGGTCAGCCCCAGCATTTT. Amino acids: CASSLDLGAGQPQHF.

This clone showed up just once. This CDR3 is also generated by other DNA sequences in the sample. The chain carries TRBV27 and TRBJ2-7; D call uncertain. The ends were cut back, 3 bases at V and 0 bases at J, with 6 bases in the middle. The CDR3 is 13 residues long. Germline V CDR1 and CDR2: MNHEY, SMNVEV (reference sequence). The CDR3 DNA is TGTGCCAGCAGTTTGGCCTTCTCCTACGAGCAGTACTTC. Protein: CASSLAFSYEQYF.

The genes are TRBV7-9 and TRBJ1-5; 12 bases map to TRBD1. CDR1 SEHNR and CDR2 FQNEAQ come from the germline V gene (reference sequence). The CDR3 is 15 amino acids. V was pared by 5 bases and J by 8 bases, with 7 bases of the junction left unmatched. CDR3 protein: CASSITGTGGEPQHF. DNA for the CDR3: TGTGCCAGCAGCATCACCGGGACAGGGGGCGAGCCCCAGCATTTT.

CDR3 residues: CASSSTPPQVGNQPQHF. Written as DNA, the CDR3 is TGTGCCAGCAGTTCCACCCCCCCCCAGGTGGGGAATCAGCCCCAGCATTTT. This rearrangement joins TRBV28 to TRBJ1-5, with D unresolved. Germline values: CDR1 MDHEN, CDR2 SYDVKM. The CDR3 extends over 17 amino acids. Trimming left V 4 bases short and J 4 bases short, with 20 bases between.